The source of this T cell receptor beta chain is a study of blood T cell repertoires in COVID-19 (dated by TCRdb to 2018 to 2020). Regarding the complete study: Recovered participants in ImmuneRACE Cohort 3 were defined as having two consecutive negative NP/OP PCR tests, clearance from a healthcare professional, or resolution of symptoms. Samples from collaborators originated in the United States, Italy and Spain and spanned both the acute and convalescent phases of COVID-19. The prospective study material was composed of cDNA or gDNA derived from T cells, B-cell-depleted T cells, or PBMCs. The dataset comprised deeply sampled blood TCRbeta repertoires from subjects exposed to, actively infected with, or recovered from COVID-19. The repertoires were released in a freely available public database intended as a resource for research on the immune response to SARS-CoV-2. The samples were drawn from two sources: the first 160 participants of the ongoing ImmuneRACE study, and 1,000 to 1,500 subjects contributed by 6 global collaborators. The sample metadata nearly always contained a de-identified subject ID, COVID-19 status, age in years and sex. Where HLA class I and class II types were available, the types were taken from metadata supplied by the sample provider, not from assay-based typing. On the study overall, not on this receptor specifically: Clinical and demographic metadata were provided uncurated, with the amount varying by source and participant.

Enrolling through a virtual design, the prospective study's participants ranged in age from roughly 18 to 89 years and lived across 24 United States geographic areas. In the prospective study, participants were assigned to cohorts based on the clinical history participants reported in a screening survey and a study questionnaire. Mobile phlebotomists in the prospective study collected whole blood, serum and a nasopharyngeal or oropharyngeal swab from every participant. Over an approximately two-month period, participants in the prospective study had the option of providing additional blood draws and questionnaires. Before DNA extraction, prospective study blood samples were shipped either frozen or at room temperature. The trim is 5 bases for V and 5 bases for J, with a gap of 8 bases between the germline ends. Including cysteine and phenylalanine, the CDR3 has 11 amino acids. Only the CDR3 portion is preserved as DNA: 33 bases, with reading frame beginning at the first base. From a lookup of the germline V gene (reference sequence), CDR1 and CDR2 are DFQATT and SNEGSKA.

The immunoSEQ Assay, a bias-controlled multiplex PCR, was used to amplify TCRbeta CDR3 regions from genomic DNA. For the original study's pipeline: The number of nucleated cells in each sample was estimated from the amplification of reference gene primers within the assay. Sequence reads were collapsed and filtered to measure the absolute abundance of every unique TCRbeta CDR3 rearrangement. For each sample, productive Simpson clonality was calculated as the square root of Simpson's diversity index over productive rearrangements. This is the immuneACCESS table as TCRdb keeps it, with only in-frame sequences that have V and J called. A part of the clones is gone; compared with another copy, unresolved V genes explain less than half, and the rest is unexplained. That table supplies the V and J calls and clone size; D and trimming were determined from the DNA. The sample contains 250,000 to 300,000 clones, 88% of them found a single time. Jointly, the top ten make up 2% to 2.5% of the sample.

Details on this clone: Its antigen remains unidentified. No base quality information exists; no much larger clone differs at one position.

The chain links TRBV20-1 with TRBJ2-3; a tentative D match to TRBD1 spans 5 bases. The source material was PBMCs or T cells enriched from blood (not recorded which). The clonotype originates from a woman aged 55 to 70 in a cohort exposed to, infected with or recovered from COVID-19 (not recorded which). The CDR3 protein sequence reads: CSAEQVDTQYF. The bases read TGCAGTGCTGAACAGGTAGATACGCAGTATTTT.